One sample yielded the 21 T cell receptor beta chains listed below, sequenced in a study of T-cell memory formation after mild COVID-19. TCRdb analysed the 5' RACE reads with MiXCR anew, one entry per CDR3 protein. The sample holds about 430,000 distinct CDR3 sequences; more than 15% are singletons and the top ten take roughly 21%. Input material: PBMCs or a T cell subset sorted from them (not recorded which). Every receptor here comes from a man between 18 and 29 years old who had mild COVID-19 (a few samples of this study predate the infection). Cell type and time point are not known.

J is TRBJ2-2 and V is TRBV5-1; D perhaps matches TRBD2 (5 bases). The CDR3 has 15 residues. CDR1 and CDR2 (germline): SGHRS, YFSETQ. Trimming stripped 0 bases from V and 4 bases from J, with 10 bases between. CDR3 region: CASSLAEGPTGELFF. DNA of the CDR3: TGCGCCAGCAGCTTGGCCGAGGGCCCCACCGGGGAGCTGTTTTTT.

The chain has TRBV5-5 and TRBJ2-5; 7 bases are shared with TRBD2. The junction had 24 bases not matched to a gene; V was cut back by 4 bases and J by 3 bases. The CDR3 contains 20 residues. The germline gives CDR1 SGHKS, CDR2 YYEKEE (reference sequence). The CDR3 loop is CASSLFSTPSSVAGEETQYF. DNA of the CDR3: TGTGCCAGCAGCCTTTTCTCCACCCCGTCCAGCGTTGCGGGGGAAGAGACCCAGTACTTC.

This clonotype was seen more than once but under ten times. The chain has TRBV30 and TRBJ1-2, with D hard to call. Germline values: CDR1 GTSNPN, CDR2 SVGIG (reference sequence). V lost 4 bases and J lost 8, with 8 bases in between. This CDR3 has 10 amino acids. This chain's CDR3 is CAWMMGGYTF. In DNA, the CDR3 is TGTGCCTGGATGATGGGAGGCTACACCTTC.

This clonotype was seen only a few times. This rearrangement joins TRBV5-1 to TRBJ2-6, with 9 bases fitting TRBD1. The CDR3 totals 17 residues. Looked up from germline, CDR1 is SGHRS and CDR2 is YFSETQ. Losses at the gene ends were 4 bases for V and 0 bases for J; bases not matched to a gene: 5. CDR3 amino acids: CASSGGTGNSGANVLTF. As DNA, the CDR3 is TGCGCCAGCAGCGGCGGGACAGGGAACTCTGGGGCCAACGTCCTGACTTTC.

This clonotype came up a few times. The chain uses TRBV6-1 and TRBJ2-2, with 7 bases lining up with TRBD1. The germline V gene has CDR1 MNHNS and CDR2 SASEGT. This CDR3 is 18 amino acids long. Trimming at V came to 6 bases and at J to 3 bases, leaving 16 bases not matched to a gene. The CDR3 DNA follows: TGTGCCAGCAGGGCAGCACAGGGGTTTCGTTTGTACACCGGGGAGCTGTTTTTT. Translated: CASRAAQGFRLYTGELFF.

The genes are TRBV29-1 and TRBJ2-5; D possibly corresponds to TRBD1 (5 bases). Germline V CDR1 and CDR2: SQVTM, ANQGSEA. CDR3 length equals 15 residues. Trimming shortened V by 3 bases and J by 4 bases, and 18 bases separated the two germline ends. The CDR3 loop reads CSVEENGAGRETQYF. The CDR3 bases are TGCAGCGTTGAGGAGAATGGGGCCGGTCGAGAGACCCAGTACTTC.

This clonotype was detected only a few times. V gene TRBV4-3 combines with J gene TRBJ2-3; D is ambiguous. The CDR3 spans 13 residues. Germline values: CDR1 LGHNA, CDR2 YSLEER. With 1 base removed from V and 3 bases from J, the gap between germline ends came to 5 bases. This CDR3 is CASSQAATDTQYF. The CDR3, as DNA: TGCGCCAGCAGCCAAGCAGCAACAGATACGCAGTATTTT.

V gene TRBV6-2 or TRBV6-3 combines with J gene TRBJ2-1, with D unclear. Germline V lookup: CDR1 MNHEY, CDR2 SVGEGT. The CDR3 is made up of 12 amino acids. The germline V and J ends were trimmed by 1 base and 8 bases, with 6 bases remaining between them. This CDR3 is CASSYYGDEQFF. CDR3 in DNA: TGTGCCAGCAGTTACTATGGGGATGAGCAGTTCTTC.

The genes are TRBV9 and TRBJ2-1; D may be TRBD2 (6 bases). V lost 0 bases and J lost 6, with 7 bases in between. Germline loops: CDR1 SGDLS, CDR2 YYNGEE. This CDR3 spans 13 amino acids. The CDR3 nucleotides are TGTGCCAGCAGCGTAGCTAGCGTCAATGAGCAGTTCTTC. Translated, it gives CASSVASVNEQFF.

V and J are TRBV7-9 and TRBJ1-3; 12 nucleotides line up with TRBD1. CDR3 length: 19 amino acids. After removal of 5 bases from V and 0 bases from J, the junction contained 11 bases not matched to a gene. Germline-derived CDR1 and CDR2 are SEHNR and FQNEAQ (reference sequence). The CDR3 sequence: CASSQPGQGAYSSGNTIYF. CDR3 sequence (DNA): TGTGCCAGCAGCCAGCCGGGACAGGGGGCGTATAGCTCTGGAAACACCATATATTTT.

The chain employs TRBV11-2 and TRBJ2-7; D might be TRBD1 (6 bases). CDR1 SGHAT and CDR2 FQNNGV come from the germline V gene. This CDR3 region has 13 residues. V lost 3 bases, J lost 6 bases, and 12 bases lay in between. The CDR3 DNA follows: TGTGCCAGCAGCTTCCGGACAGCCGTCGAGCAGTACGTC. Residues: CASSFRTAVEQYV.

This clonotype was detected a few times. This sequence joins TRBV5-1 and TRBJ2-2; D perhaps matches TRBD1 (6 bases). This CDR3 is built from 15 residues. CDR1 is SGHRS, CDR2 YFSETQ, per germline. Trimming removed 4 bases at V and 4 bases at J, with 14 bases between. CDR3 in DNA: TGCGCCAGCAGCCCGGCCCAGGGGAGCACCGGGGAGCTGTTTTTT. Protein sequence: CASSPAQGSTGELFF.

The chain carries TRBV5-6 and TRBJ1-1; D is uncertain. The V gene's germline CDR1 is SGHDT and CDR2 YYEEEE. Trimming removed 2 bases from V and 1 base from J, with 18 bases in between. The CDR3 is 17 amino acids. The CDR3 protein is CASSFEVMAPANTEAFF. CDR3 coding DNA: TGTGCCAGCAGCTTTGAAGTGATGGCGCCAGCGAACACTGAAGCTTTCTTT.

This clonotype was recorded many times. In DNA, the CDR3 is TGTGCCAGCAGAGAAACGGGTGATGGCTACACCTTC. It encodes CASRETGDGYTF. This chain connects TRBV2 to TRBJ1-2; D is ambiguous. The CDR3 totals 12 residues. V lost 6 bases to trimming and J lost 6 bases, with 11 bases between them. In germline, CDR1 is SNHLY, CDR2 FYNNEI.

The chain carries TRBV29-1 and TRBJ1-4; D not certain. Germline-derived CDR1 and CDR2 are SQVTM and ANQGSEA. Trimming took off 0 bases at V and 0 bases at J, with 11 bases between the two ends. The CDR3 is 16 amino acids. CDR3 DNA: TGCAGCGTTGAAGATTGGGCAGCTGCAACTAATGAAAAACTGTTTTTT. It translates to CSVEDWAAATNEKLFF.

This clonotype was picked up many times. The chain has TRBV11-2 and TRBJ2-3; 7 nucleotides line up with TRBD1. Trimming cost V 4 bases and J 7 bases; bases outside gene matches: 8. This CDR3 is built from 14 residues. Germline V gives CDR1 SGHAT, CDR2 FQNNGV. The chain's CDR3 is CASSSPRGLHTQYF. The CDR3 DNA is TGTGCCAGCAGCTCTCCCAGGGGGTTACATACGCAGTATTTT.

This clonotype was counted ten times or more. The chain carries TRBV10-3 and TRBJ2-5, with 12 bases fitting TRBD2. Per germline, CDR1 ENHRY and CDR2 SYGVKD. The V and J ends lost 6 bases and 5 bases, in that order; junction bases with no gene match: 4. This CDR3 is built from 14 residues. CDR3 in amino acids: CAIRSSGGDETQYF. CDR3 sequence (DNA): TGTGCCATCAGATCTAGCGGGGGGGACGAGACCCAGTACTTC.

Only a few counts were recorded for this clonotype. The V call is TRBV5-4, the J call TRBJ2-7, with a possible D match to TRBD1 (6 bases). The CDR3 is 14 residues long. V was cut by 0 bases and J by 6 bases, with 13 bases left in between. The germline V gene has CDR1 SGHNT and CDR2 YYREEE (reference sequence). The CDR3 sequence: CASSLGGQGIEQYF. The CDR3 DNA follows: TGTGCCAGCAGCTTGGGGGGACAAGGGATCGAGCAGTACTTC.

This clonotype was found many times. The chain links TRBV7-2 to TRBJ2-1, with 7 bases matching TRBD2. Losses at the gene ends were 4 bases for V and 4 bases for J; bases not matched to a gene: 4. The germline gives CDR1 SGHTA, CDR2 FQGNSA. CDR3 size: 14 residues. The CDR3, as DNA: TGTGCCAGCAGCTGGATAGCGGGTTACAATGAGCAGTTCTTC. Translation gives CASSWIAGYNEQFF.

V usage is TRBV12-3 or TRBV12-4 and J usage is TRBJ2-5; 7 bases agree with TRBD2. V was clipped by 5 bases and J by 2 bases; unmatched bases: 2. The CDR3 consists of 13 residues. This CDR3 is CASSSGEQETQYF. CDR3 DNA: TGTGCCAGCAGTAGCGGGGAGCAAGAGACCCAGTACTTC.

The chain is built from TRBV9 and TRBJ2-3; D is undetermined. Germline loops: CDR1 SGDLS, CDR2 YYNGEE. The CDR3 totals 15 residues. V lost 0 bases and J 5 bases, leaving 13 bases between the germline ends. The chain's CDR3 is CASSVAQLPVDTQYF. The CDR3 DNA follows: TGTGCCAGCAGCGTAGCTCAGCTGCCCGTAGATACGCAGTATTTT.